The 3 T cell receptor beta chains reported below all come from one sample, sequenced in a study of CD8+CD57+ T cells in acquired aplastic anemia. According to the study, genomic DNA was the template for TCR beta VDJ and CDR3 profiling. TCRdb reprocessed the reads with MiXCR, giving one entry per CDR3 protein. The table includes some 290,000 distinct CDR3 sequences, 55% to 65% detected once. Sequenced sample: sorted CD4+, CD8+, or CD8+CD57+ T cells (not recorded which) from PBMCs. The receptor source for this set is a human donor with severe aplastic anemia or a healthy control (not recorded which).

This clonotype has ten or more counts. The chain combines TRBV19 with TRBJ2-1; maybe TRBD2 (6 bases). V was cut by 6 bases and J by 6 bases, with 24 bases left in between. CDR1 is LNHDA, CDR2 SQIVND, per germline (reference sequence). The CDR3 runs to 17 residues. The chain's CDR3 is CASRPLLLGGTVNEQFF. In nucleotides, the CDR3 is TGTGCCAGTAGACCACTATTGTTGGGGGGTACTGTCAATGAGCAGTTCTTC.

The gene calls are TRBV29-1 and TRBJ1-1; D is ambiguous. This CDR3 contains 14 residues. Trimming left V 3 bases short and J 0 bases short, with 11 bases between. Per germline, CDR1 SQVTM and CDR2 ANQGSEA. The CDR3 loop is CSVEGGLMNTEAFF. CDR3 nucleotides: TGCAGCGTTGAGGGCGGCCTCATGAACACTGAAGCTTTCTTT.

CDR3 nucleotides: TGTGCCAGCGGGCGGGGGCAGGCTGAAGCTTTCTTT. This codes for CASGRGQAEAFF. The gene calls are TRBV7-8 and TRBJ1-1; D is possibly TRBD1 (6 bases). CDR1 is SGHVS, CDR2 FQNEAQ, per germline. CDR3 length: 12 residues. V lost 8 bases, J lost 6 bases, and 13 bases lay in between.